This T cell receptor (beta chain) appears in the sequencing data of a study of blood T cells in healthy people across ages. CDR1 ENHRY and CDR2 SYGVKD come from the germline V gene. The CDR3 loop spans 11 amino acids. PCR was performed a second time for about 7 to 12 cycles using a sample-barcoded 5' primer and a J-beta primer mix. TCRdb reprocessed the 5' RACE reads via MiXCR and lists one record per CDR3 protein. The repertoire has about 1.4 million distinct CDR3 sequences, 59% of them found once; the top ten carry more than 6%. Sequenced input: blood. This receptor was identified in a man between 18 and 29 years old in good health. The chain carries TRBV10-3 and TRBJ2-4; D gene ambiguous. TRBJ2-7 explains the end of the DNA better; the J call may be wrong. The CDR3 loop reads CAISDHYEQYF. The CDR3 nucleotides read TGTGCCATCAGTGACCACTACGAGCAGTACTTC.